This T cell receptor beta chain stems from a study of Graves' ophthalmopathy and Graves' hyperthyroidism. Study conclusions and caveats: Ophthalmopathy was separated from stable hyperthyroidism by a 13-signature model with roughly 91% sensitivity and roughly 81% specificity.

This clonotype was counted at least ten times. Its antigen remains unknown. The CDR3 has 15 amino acids. The germline CDR1 and CDR2 sequences are SGHAT and FQNNGV. Unmatched junction bases numbered 8, after V lost 5 bases and J lost 4 bases. Amplifying from RNA transcripts, the study obtained TCR beta CDR3 regions. Second-round multiplex PCR came after first-round RT-PCR with HTBI primers. One entry per CDR3 protein, called by TCRdb with MiXCR from the multiplex PCR reads. The table includes about 480,000 distinct CDR3 sequences, approximately 15% detected once. This receptor was obtained from a woman aged 25 to 39 with Graves' ophthalmopathy. The rearrangement links TRBV11-2 to TRBJ1-5; 7 bases align to TRBD1. The material sequenced was blood. The CDR3 reads CASSAPGQANQPQHF. In DNA form, the CDR3 reads TGTGCCAGCAGCGCCCCCGGACAGGCGAATCAGCCCCAGCATTTT.